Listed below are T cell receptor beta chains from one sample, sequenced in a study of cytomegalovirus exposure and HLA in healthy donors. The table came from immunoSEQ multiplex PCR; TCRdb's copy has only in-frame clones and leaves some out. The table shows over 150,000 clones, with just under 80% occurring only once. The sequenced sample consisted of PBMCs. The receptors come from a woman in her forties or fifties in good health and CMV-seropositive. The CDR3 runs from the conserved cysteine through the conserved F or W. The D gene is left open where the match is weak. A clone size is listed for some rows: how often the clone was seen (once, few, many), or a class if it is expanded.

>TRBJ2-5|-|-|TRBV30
CARRGGGTQYF
TGTGCCCGCCGGGGTGGTGGAACCCAGTACTTC
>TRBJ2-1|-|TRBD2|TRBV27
CASSPKGLAGGNEQFF
TGTGCCAGCAGTCCAAAGGGACTAGCGGGGGGCAATGAGCAGTTCTTC
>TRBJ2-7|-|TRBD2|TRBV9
CASSRSGGPPYEQYF
TGTGCCAGCAGCCGTAGCGGGGGGCCGCCCTACGAGCAGTACTTC
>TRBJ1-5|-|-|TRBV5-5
CASSLGREYSNQPQHF
TGTGCCAGCAGCTTGGGGAGAGAATATAGCAATCAGCCCCAGCATTTT
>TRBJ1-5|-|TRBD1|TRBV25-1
CASSETGFNQPQHF
TGTGCCAGCAGTGAGACAGGGTTCAATCAGCCCCAGCATTTT
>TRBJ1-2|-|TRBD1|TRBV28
CASSLPQGRSYGYTF
TGTGCCAGCAGTTTACCACAGGGGCGCTCGTATGGCTACACCTTC
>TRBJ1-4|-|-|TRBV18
CASSGSQAEKLFF
TGTGCCAGCTCAGGGTCCCAAGCGGAAAAACTGTTTTTT
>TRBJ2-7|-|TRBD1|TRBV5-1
CASSIEPGQGAIEQYF
TGCGCCAGCAGCATAGAACCGGGACAGGGGGCCATCGAGCAGTACTTC
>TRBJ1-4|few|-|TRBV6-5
CASSEQGTTNEKLFF
TGTGCCAGCAGCGAACAGGGTACCACTAATGAAAAACTGTTTTTT
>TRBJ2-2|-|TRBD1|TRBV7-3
CASSLQGALNGGELFF
TGTGCCAGCAGCCTACAGGGGGCCCTTAATGGCGGGGAGCTGTTTTTT
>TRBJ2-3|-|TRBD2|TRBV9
CASSVGLAGVILTDTQYF
TGTGCCAGCAGCGTTGGACTAGCGGGGGTGATCCTCACAGATACGCAGTATTTT
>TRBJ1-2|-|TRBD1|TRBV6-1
CASRGTDRGVSYTF
TGTGCCAGCAGGGGGACGGACAGGGGAGTGAGCTACACCTTC
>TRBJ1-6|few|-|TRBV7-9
CSVPGHLSSYNSPLHF
TGTTCCGTACCGGGACATCTGAGCTCCTATAATTCACCCCTCCACTTT
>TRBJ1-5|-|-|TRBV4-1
CASSQERGYSNQPQHF
TGCGCCAGCAGCCAAGAACGGGGTTATAGCAATCAGCCCCAGCATTTT
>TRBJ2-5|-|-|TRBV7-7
CASSLSPGKQETQYF
TGTGCTAGCAGCTTAAGTCCAGGGAAACAAGAGACCCAGTACTTC
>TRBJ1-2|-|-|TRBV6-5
CASSYSGRGGGYTF
TGTGCCAGCAGTTACTCGGGGAGAGGGGGTGGCTACACCTTC
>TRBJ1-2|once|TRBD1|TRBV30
CAWRQGAGYGYTF
TGTGCCTGGAGACAGGGGGCGGGCTATGGCTACACCTTC
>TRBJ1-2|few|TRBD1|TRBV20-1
CSAKGAWGYTF
TGCAGTGCGAAGGGGGCTTGGGGCTACACCTTC
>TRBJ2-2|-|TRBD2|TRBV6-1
CASSEILGLAGGYTGELFF
TGTGCCAGCAGTGAAATTTTGGGTCTAGCGGGGGGCTACACCGGGGAGCTGTTTTTT
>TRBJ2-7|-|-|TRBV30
CAWSGTATTYEQYF
TGTGCCTGGAGTGGGACTGCAACTACCTACGAGCAGTACTTC
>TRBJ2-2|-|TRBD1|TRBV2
CASSERGQTNTGELFF
TGTGCCAGCAGTGAAAGGGGACAGACCAACACCGGGGAGCTGTTTTTT
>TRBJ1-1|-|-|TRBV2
CASTRDWQYTEAFF
TGTGCCAGCACCAGGGATTGGCAGTATACTGAAGCTTTCTTT
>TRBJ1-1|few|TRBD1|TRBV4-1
CASMLSLYDRGNTEAFF
TGCGCCAGCATGTTATCCTTATACGACAGGGGTAATACTGAAGCTTTCTTT
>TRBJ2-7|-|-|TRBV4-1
CASSQAREPRKDEQYF
TGCGCCAGCAGCCAAGCCAGGGAACCAAGAAAGGACGAGCAGTACTTC
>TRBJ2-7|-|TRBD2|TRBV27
CASSLYSGTSGGYEQYF
TGTGCCAGCAGTTTATATTCGGGGACTAGCGGGGGATACGAGCAGTACTTC
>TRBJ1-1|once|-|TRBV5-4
CASSLFEGGRGNTEAFF
TGTGCCAGCAGCTTGTTCGAGGGGGGGAGAGGGAACACTGAAGCTTTCTTT
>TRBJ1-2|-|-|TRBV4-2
CASSQASWSNYGYTF
TGTGCCAGCAGCCAAGCCTCTTGGAGTAACTATGGCTACACCTTC
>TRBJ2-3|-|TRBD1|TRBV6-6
CASSSDRVTDTQYF
TGTGCCAGCAGCTCGGACAGGGTAACAGATACGCAGTATTTT
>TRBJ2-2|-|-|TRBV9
CASSPRGAGELFF
TGTGCCAGCAGCCCCCGCGGGGCCGGGGAGCTGTTTTTT
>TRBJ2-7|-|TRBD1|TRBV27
CASSDTGGESYEQYF
TGTGCCAGCTCGGACACAGGGGGTGAATCCTACGAGCAGTACTTC
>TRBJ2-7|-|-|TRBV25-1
CASSETGLTATVEYF
TGTGCCAGCAGTGAAACGGGATTAACGGCCACTGTCGAGTACTTC
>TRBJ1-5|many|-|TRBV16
CASSPERTQPQHF
TGTGCCAGCAGCCCCGAGCGGACTCAGCCCCAGCATTTT
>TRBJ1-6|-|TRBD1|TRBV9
CASSTTGDSPLHF
TGTGCCAGCAGCACGACAGGGGATTCACCCCTCCACTTT
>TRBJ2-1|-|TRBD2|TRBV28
CASSLAGGPLLEQFF
TGTGCCAGCAGTTTAGCGGGGGGCCCATTGTTGGAGCAGTTCTTC
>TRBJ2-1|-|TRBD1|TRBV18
CASSRRETGVGHEQFF
TGTGCCAGCTCACGCCGCGAGACAGGGGTCGGGCATGAGCAGTTCTTC
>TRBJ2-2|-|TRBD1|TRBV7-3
CASSSQGSGTGELFF
TGTGCCAGCAGCTCACAGGGGTCGGGCACCGGGGAGCTGTTTTTT
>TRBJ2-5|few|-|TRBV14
CASSQMRGSGETQYF
TGTGCCAGCAGCCAAATGAGGGGGTCCGGAGAGACCCAGTACTTC
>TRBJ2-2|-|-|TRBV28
CASSLNTGELFF
TGTGCCAGCAGTCTGAACACCGGGGAGCTGTTTTTT
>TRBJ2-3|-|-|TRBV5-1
CASSWRTTSTDTQYF
TGCGCCAGCAGCTGGAGGACGACTAGCACAGATACGCAGTATTTT
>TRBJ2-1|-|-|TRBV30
CAWSVGGEQFF
TGTGCCTGGAGTGTAGGGGGTGAGCAGTTCTTC
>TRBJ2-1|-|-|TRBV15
CATRSRDILYNEQFF
TGTGCCACCAGAAGTAGGGACATCCTCTACAATGAGCAGTTCTTC
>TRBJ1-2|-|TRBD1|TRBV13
CASSAAGTGNYGYTF
TGTGCCAGCAGCGCCGCCGGGACAGGGAACTATGGCTACACCTTC
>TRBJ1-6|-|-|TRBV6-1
CASSENRRPNSPLHF
TGTGCCAGCAGTGAGAATCGGCGGCCCAATTCACCCCTCCACTTT
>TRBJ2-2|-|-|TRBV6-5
CASSGTGELFF
TGTGCCAGCAGCGGTACCGGGGAGCTGTTTTTT
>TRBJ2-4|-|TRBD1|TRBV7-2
CASSPGQGDIQYF
TGTGCCAGCAGCCCCGGACAGGGCGACATTCAGTACTTC